The 25 T cell receptor beta chains presented below share a single source sample, sequenced in a study of blood T cell repertoires in COVID-19. Repertoires were generated with immunoSEQ multiplex PCR, while TCRdb's copy carries only in-frame clones and drops some. The repertoire includes about 140,000 clones, around 80% of them detected once, and approximately 4.5% sits in the top ten. Sequenced input: peripheral blood. These receptors were taken from a woman of 80 years or more with active or convalescent COVID-19.

The chain carries TRBV19 and TRBJ2-7; tentatively, D is TRBD2 (5 bases). Germline V CDR1 and CDR2: LNHDA, SQIVND (reference sequence). This CDR3 region has 13 residues. Trimming took 5 bases from V and 3 from J, leaving 11 bases between them. This CDR3 reads CASSRGSRYEQYF. The CDR3 DNA reads as TGTGCCAGTAGTCGAGGGAGCCGCTACGAGCAGTACTTC.

The V gene is TRBV5-1, the J gene TRBJ1-4; 8 positions match TRBD1. CDR3 length: 16 residues. After removal of 5 bases from V and 8 bases from J, the junction contained 14 bases not matched to a gene. CDR1 SGHRS and CDR2 YFSETQ come from the germline V gene. This chain's CDR3 is CASRPTLTGVGEKLFF. For the CDR3, the DNA is TGCGCCAGCAGACCTACCCTGACAGGGGTGGGCGAAAAACTGTTTTTT. Looking up the rest from reference TRBV5-1 and TRBJ1-4 gives the full variable domain: KAGVTQTPRYLIKTRGQQVTLSCSPISGHRSVSWYQQTPGQGLQFLFEYFSETQRNKGNFPGRFSGRQFSNSRSEMNVSTLELGDSALYLCASRPTLTGVGEKLFFGSGTQLSVL.

The rearrangement uses TRBV5-4 and TRBJ2-7; 15 bases align to TRBD2. The CDR3 extends over 16 amino acids. Looked up from germline, CDR1 is SGHNT and CDR2 is YYREEE (reference sequence). With V trimmed by 4 bases and J by 7 bases, 9 bases remained unmatched. The CDR3 protein is CASSPRGLAGGREQYF. DNA of the CDR3: TGTGCCAGCAGCCCTCGGGGACTAGCGGGGGGAAGGGAGCAGTACTTC.

V gene TRBV30 combines with J gene TRBJ1-2, with D tentatively TRBD1 (6 bases). CDR3 size: 12 residues. In germline, CDR1 is GTSNPN, CDR2 SVGIG (reference sequence). The V and J ends lost 1 base and 5 bases respectively, with 8 bases between them. The CDR3 region is CAWSAQGYGYTF. CDR3 nucleotide sequence: TGTGCCTGGAGTGCTCAGGGGTATGGCTACACCTTC.

This chain connects TRBV12-5 to TRBJ1-2; D perhaps matches TRBD1 (6 bases). The CDR3 is 15 amino acids. Germline CDR1 and CDR2: LGHNT and FRNRAP. V was clipped by 5 bases and J by 8 bases, with 21 bases between them. This chain's CDR3 is CASGREGHRTGGYTF. The CDR3 nucleotides read TGTGCTAGTGGTCGGGAGGGACATCGTACAGGCGGCTACACCTTC.

This clone showed up just a few times. This rearrangement joins TRBV6-6 to TRBJ1-2, with unresolved D. CDR3 length: 14 residues. Germline V lookup: CDR1 MNHNY, CDR2 SVGAGI (reference sequence). Trimming cost V 2 bases and J 6 bases, with 13 bases left between them. CDR3 sequence: CASSYTKKGDGYTF. The CDR3 nucleotides are TGTGCCAGCAGTTACACGAAAAAGGGAGATGGCTACACCTTC.

J is TRBJ1-1 and V is TRBV6-6; no reliable D call. The germline V gene has CDR1 MNHNY and CDR2 SVGAGI (reference sequence). The length of the CDR3 is 11 residues. The V and J ends lost 2 bases and 9 bases respectively, with 7 bases between them. CDR3 region: CASSYGQQAFF. The DNA of the CDR3 is TGTGCCAGCAGTTACGGGCAGCAAGCTTTCTTT.

The V gene is TRBV30, the J gene TRBJ1-3; 10 nucleotides match TRBD1. CDR1 is GTSNPN, CDR2 SVGIG, per germline (reference sequence). Unmatched junction bases numbered 13, after V lost 1 base and J lost 1 base. The CDR3 contains 19 residues. CDR3 DNA: TGTGCCTGGAGTGGGTACCGCCCGGGACAGGGGTTGTCTGGAAACACCATATATTTT. This gives the protein CAWSGYRPGQGLSGNTIYF.

The CDR3 DNA sequence: TGTGCCAGCAGTACCGGGGATCTGGTGTTTGGCTACACCTTC. Its protein is CASSTGDLVFGYTF. The chain joins TRBV28 to TRBJ1-2; D gene uncertain. Germline V lookup: CDR1 MDHEN, CDR2 SYDVKM. This CDR3 is 14 amino acids long. V lost 5 bases, J lost 7 bases, and 17 bases lay in between.

The chain joins TRBV7-2 to TRBJ1-6, with 8 bases matching TRBD1. CDR3 length: 16 amino acids. Germline V lookup: CDR1 SGHTA, CDR2 FQGNSA. V lost 4 bases and J lost 0; bases outside the gene matches: 2. This CDR3 reads CASSSTGDSYNSPLHF. CDR3 in DNA: TGTGCCAGCAGCTCGACAGGGGACTCCTATAATTCACCCCTCCACTTT.

This chain uses TRBV18 with TRBJ2-7; 9 nucleotides align to TRBD1. V lost 6 bases and J lost 2; bases outside the gene matches: 5. Germline V gene data show CDR1 as KGHSH and CDR2 as LQKENI. CDR3 length equals 14 residues. CDR3 residues: CASSPRQGAYEQYF. The CDR3, as DNA: TGTGCCAGCTCCCCAAGACAGGGGGCCTACGAGCAGTACTTC.

This sequence joins TRBV6-6 and TRBJ2-7, with a possible D match to TRBD2 (6 bases). The CDR3 length is 14 residues. Germline lookup yields CDR1 MNHNY and CDR2 SVGAGI (reference sequence). V dropped 7 bases and J dropped 3 bases, with 16 bases sitting between them. The CDR3 loop reads CASNPGGVLYEQYF. The CDR3 bases are TGTGCCAGCAATCCCGGGGGAGTTCTCTACGAGCAGTACTTC.

The rearrangement joins TRBV7-9 to TRBJ1-1; TRBD1 is a possible D gene (6 bases). With 4 bases removed from V and 7 bases from J, the gap between germline ends came to 13 bases. The germline V gene encodes CDR1 SEHNR and CDR2 FQNEAQ (reference sequence). This CDR3 region has 13 residues. CDR3 region: CASSSAGGFEAFF. Here the CDR3 DNA reads TGTGCCAGCAGCTCCGCGGGGGGCTTTGAAGCTTTCTTT. The full variable domain, in which reference TRBV7-9 and TRBJ1-1 provide the parts outside the CDR3, is DTGVSQNPRHKITKRGQNVTFRCDPISEHNRLYWYRQTLGQGPEFLTYFQNEAQLEKSRLLSDRFSAERPKGSFSTLEIQRTEQGDSAMYLCASSSAGGFEAFFGQGTRLTVV.

Points on this clone: Different DNA sequences within this sample yield the same CDR3. This rearrangement joins TRBV11-2 to TRBJ1-1; a weak D match, TRBD1 (6 bases). The germline V gene has CDR1 SGHAT and CDR2 FQNNGV. CDR3 size: 13 residues. Trimming pared 6 bases from V and 2 bases from J, leaving 10 bases between. This CDR3 reads CASSQQGNTEAFF. As DNA, the CDR3 is TGTGCCAGCAGTCAACAGGGAAACACTGAAGCTTTCTTT.

In nucleotides, the CDR3 is TGTGCCAGCAGTTACGGGTATAACAGGGGCCTCACCGGGGAGCTGTTTTTT. It yields the protein CASSYGYNRGLTGELFF. V and J are TRBV6-2 or TRBV6-3 and TRBJ2-2, with 7 positions matching TRBD1. Trimming at V came to 2 bases and at J to 4 bases, leaving 10 bases not matched to a gene. Looked up from germline, CDR1 is MNHEY and CDR2 is SVGEGT. The length of the CDR3 is 17 residues.

Details on this clone: The germline gene is not matched at one end of the junction; a read error may be the cause. The chain recombines TRBV9 with TRBJ2-2; a weak D match, TRBD1 (6 bases). Germline assignment: CDR1 SGDLS and CDR2 YYNGEE. The CDR3 is 12 residues long. CDR3 loop: CASTVRGGELFF. For the CDR3, the DNA is TGTGCCAGCACCGTAAGGGGGGGGGAGCTGTTTTTT.

The V and J genes are TRBV29-1 and TRBJ2-7; D is uncertain. This CDR3 has 11 residues. V shed 5 bases and J shed 0 bases, with 5 bases lying between them. Germline CDR1 SQVTM, CDR2 ANQGSEA. The CDR3 DNA is TGCAGCGTTCTAACCTCCTACGAGCAGTACTTC. This sequence encodes CSVLTSYEQYF.

This clone has only a few counts. This rearrangement joins TRBV10-3 to TRBJ1-6, with 10 positions matching TRBD1. The germline V gene has CDR1 ENHRY and CDR2 SYGVKD. This CDR3 has 17 residues. Losses at the gene ends were 4 bases for V and 1 base for J; bases not matched to a gene: 4. This CDR3 is CAISVGTGASYNSPLHF. CDR3 nucleotide sequence: TGTGCCATCAGTGTTGGGACAGGGGCATCCTATAATTCACCCCTCCACTTT.

V usage is TRBV19 and J usage is TRBJ2-3; D may be TRBD2 (5 bases). Trimming cost V 7 bases and J 0 bases, with 14 bases left between them. The V gene's germline CDR1 is LNHDA and CDR2 SQIVND (reference sequence). This CDR3 is 15 amino acids long. This CDR3 reads CASNRDFASTDTQYF. CDR3 nucleotide sequence: TGTGCCAGTAACCGGGATTTCGCTAGCACAGATACGCAGTATTTT. The full variable domain, rest sourced from reference TRBV19 and TRBJ2-3, is DGGITQSPKYLFRKEGQNVTLSCEQNLNHDAMYWYRQDPGQGLRLIYYSQIVNDFQKGDIAEGYSVSREKKESFPLTVTSAQKNPTAFYLCASNRDFASTDTQYFGPGTRLTVL.

V usage is TRBV28 and J usage is TRBJ1-2, with TRBD1 matching over 7 bases. Germline loops: CDR1 MDHEN, CDR2 SYDVKM. J was trimmed by 5 bases and V by 5 bases; bases with no gene match: 8. CDR3 length: 14 residues. CDR3 nucleotide sequence: TGTGCCAGCAGTCCCCCGAACAGGGGATATGGCTACACCTTC. Residues: CASSPPNRGYGYTF.

This clone was found a few times. The chain links TRBV9 to TRBJ2-2; no clear D. The V and J ends lost 1 base and 1 base respectively, with 5 bases between them. This CDR3 has 14 residues. Germline CDR1 and CDR2: SGDLS and YYNGEE. DNA of the CDR3: TGTGCCAGCAGCGTACAGTTGAACACCGGGGAGCTGTTTTTT. It yields the protein CASSVQLNTGELFF.

The V call is TRBV6-5, the J call TRBJ2-1; TRBD1 matches at 7 bases. This CDR3 contains 13 residues. The trim removed 6 bases at V and 8 bases at J, leaving 7 bases unmatched. CDR1 and CDR2 from the germline V gene are MNHEY and SVGAGI. The DNA for the CDR3 is TGTGCCAGCAGGCGACAGGGTATGGATGAGCAGTTCTTC. This translates into CASRRQGMDEQFF.

The rearrangement joins TRBV28 to TRBJ1-3; possible D gene TRBD1, 5 bases. Trimming took 0 bases from V and 5 from J, leaving 14 bases between them. The CDR3 is 16 residues long. Per the germline V gene, CDR1 is MDHEN and CDR2 is SYDVKM. Written as DNA, the CDR3 is TGTGCCAGCAGTTTATGGTCAGGGCCTACTCGAAACACCATATATTTT. Translated: CASSLWSGPTRNTIYF.

The chain joins TRBV6-5 to TRBJ2-7; TRBD1 matches at 9 bases. This CDR3 contains 14 residues. With 4 bases clipped from V and 4 bases from J, the junction kept 5 bases outside the gene matches. Germline CDR1 is MNHEY and CDR2 is SVGAGI. CDR3 amino acids: CASSSTGGLYEQYF. For the CDR3, the DNA is TGTGCCAGCAGTTCAACAGGGGGCCTATACGAGCAGTACTTC.

This clone was counted between two and nine times. The V and J genes are TRBV30 and TRBJ1-5; unclear D gene. The V end was cut by 1 base, the J end by 0 bases, with 10 bases between. Germline-derived CDR1 and CDR2 are GTSNPN and SVGIG (reference sequence). The CDR3 is made up of 15 amino acids. The CDR3 loop reads CAWSAGSLSNQPQHF. The CDR3 DNA is TGTGCCTGGAGTGCCGGTTCCCTTAGCAATCAGCCCCAGCATTTT. Drawing the rest from reference TRBV30 and TRBJ1-5, the complete variable domain is SQTIHQWPATLVQPVGSPLSLECTVEGTSNPNLYWYRQAAGRGLQLLFYSVGIGQISSEVPQNLSASRPQDRQFILSSKKLLLSDSGFYLCAWSAGSLSNQPQHFGDGTRLSIL.